A single sample is the source of the 7 T cell receptor beta chains below, sequenced in a study of cytomegalovirus exposure and HLA in healthy donors. It was with 60 Vbeta and 13 Jbeta primers that the PCR ran. The protocol was immunoSEQ multiplex PCR, while the TCRdb copy is restricted to in-frame clones and leaves out a portion. The sample has some 200,000 clones, roughly 80% seen once. Sequenced material: PBMCs. The receptors derive from a boy between 10 and 17 years old in good health and CMV-seronegative.

The V call is TRBV15, the J call TRBJ2-5; D is perhaps TRBD1 (6 bases). This CDR3 region has 16 residues. Trimming removed 5 bases at V and 0 bases at J, with 16 bases between. Germline loops: CDR1 LNHNV, CDR2 YYDKDF (reference sequence). The CDR3 DNA sequence: TGTGCCACCAGCGGGGGCAGTATAGAGTACCAAGAGACCCAGTACTTC. It encodes CATSGGSIEYQETQYF.

The chain joins TRBV6-5 to TRBJ1-2; 8 bases are a match to TRBD1. Germline CDR1 is MNHEY and CDR2 is SVGAGI. V was clipped by 6 bases and J by 6 bases; unmatched bases: 6. The CDR3 spans 13 residues. CDR3 nucleotide sequence: TGTGCCAGCAGACCGACAGGGGTGAATGGCTACACCTTC. This sequence encodes CASRPTGVNGYTF.

The V and J genes are TRBV9 and TRBJ2-1; D perhaps matches TRBD1 (6 bases). Deletions cut 0 bases from V and 4 bases from J, with 11 bases between. CDR1 is SGDLS and CDR2 is YYNGEE in the germline V gene. This CDR3 is 15 amino acids long. CDR3 nucleotides: TGTGCCAGCAGCGTAGCCGCGGACAGTTACAATGAGCAGTTCTTC. It encodes CASSVAADSYNEQFF.

V and J are TRBV19 and TRBJ1-5, with 9 bases that match TRBD1. From germline, CDR1 is LNHDA and CDR2 SQIVND (reference sequence). Losses at the gene ends were 4 bases for V and 7 bases for J; bases not matched to a gene: 14. This CDR3 spans 17 amino acids. CDR3 bases: TGTGCCAGTAGTAAGGGGGGACAGGGCCGCGTTAACCAGCCCCAGCATTTT. Amino acid sequence: CASSKGGQGRVNQPQHF.

The gene calls are TRBV11-3 and TRBJ2-1; D ambiguous. This CDR3 region has 12 residues. V lost 8 bases to trimming and J lost 6 bases, with 11 bases between them. Germline CDR1 and CDR2: SGHNT and YENEEA. The CDR3 DNA is TGTGCCAGCGAAGGAGAGATCAATGAGCAGTTCTTC. Amino acid sequence: CASEGEINEQFF.

The V gene is TRBV9, the J gene TRBJ2-1; 9 nucleotides align to TRBD1. The CDR3 extends over 14 amino acids. Germline assignment: CDR1 SGDLS and CDR2 YYNGEE. J lost 5 bases, V lost 3 bases, and 3 bases had no gene match. The CDR3 is CASSAQGAHNEQFF. CDR3 sequence (DNA): TGTGCCAGCAGCGCACAGGGGGCCCACAATGAGCAGTTCTTC.

The chain employs TRBV10-3 and TRBJ1-1; a weak D match, TRBD1 (6 bases). The V end lost 3 bases, the J end lost 5 bases, and 16 bases lay between the germline ends. The CDR3 covers 15 residues. From germline, CDR1 is ENHRY and CDR2 SYGVKD. The CDR3 sequence: CAISEKPGGATEAFF. CDR3 DNA: TGTGCCATCAGTGAAAAGCCGGGGGGGGCTACTGAAGCTTTCTTT.